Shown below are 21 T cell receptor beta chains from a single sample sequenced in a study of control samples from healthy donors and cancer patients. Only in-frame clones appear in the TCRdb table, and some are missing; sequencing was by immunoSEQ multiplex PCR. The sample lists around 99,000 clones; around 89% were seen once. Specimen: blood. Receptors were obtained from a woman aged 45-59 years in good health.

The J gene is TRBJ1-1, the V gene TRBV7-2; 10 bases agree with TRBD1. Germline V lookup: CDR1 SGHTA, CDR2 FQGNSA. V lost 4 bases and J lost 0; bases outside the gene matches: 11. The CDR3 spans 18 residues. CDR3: CASSSSGQGRVLNTEAFF. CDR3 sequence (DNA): TGTGCCAGCAGCTCGTCGGGACAGGGGCGGGTATTGAACACTGAAGCTTTCTTT.

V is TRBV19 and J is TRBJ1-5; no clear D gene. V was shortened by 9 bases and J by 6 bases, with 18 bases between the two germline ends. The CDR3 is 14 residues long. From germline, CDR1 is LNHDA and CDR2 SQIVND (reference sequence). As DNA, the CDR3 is TGTGCCAGCCACCTTCGCCCGGCAGGTCAGCCCCAGCATTTT. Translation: CASHLRPAGQPQHF.

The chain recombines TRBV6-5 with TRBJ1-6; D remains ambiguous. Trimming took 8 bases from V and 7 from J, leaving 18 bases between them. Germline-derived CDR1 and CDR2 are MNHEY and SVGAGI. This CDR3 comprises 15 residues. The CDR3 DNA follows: TGTGCCAGCCGCCGCCTGACGGAACAGAATTCACCCCTCCACTTT. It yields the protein CASRRLTEQNSPLHF.

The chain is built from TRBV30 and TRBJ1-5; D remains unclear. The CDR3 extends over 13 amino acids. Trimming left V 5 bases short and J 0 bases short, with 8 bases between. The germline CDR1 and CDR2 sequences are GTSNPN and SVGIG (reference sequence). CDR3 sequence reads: CAWAPGSNQPQHF. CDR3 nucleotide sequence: TGTGCCTGGGCCCCGGGTAGCAATCAGCCCCAGCATTTT.

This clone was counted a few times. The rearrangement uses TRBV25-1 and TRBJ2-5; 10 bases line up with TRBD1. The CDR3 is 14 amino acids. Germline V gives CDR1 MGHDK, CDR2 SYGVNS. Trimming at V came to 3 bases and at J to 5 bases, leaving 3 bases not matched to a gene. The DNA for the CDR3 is TGTGCCAGCAGTGAGACAGGGGGCCGGGAGACCCAGTACTTC. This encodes CASSETGGRETQYF.

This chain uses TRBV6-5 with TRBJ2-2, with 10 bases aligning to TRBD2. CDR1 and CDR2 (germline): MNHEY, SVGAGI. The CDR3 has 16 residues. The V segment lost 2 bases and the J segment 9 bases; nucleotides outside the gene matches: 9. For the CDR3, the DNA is TGTGCCAGCAGTTACCAGTCTAGCGGGGGTTACCGGGAGCTGTTTTTT. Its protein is CASSYQSSGGYRELFF.

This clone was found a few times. CDR3: CASSFSSTEAFF. The CDR3 bases are TGTGCCAGCAGTTTTTCAAGCACTGAAGCTTTCTTT. This chain joins TRBV12-3 or TRBV12-4 and TRBJ1-1; D not certain. This CDR3 is built from 12 residues. The V and J ends lost 3 bases and 4 bases respectively, with 6 bases between them.

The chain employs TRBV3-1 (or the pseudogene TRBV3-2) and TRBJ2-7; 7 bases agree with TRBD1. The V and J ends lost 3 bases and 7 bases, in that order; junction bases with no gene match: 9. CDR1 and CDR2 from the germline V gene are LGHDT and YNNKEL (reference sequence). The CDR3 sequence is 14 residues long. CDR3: CASSQRGTGDEQYV. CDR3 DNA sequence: TGTGCCAGCAGCCAGAGAGGAACAGGGGATGAGCAGTACGTC.

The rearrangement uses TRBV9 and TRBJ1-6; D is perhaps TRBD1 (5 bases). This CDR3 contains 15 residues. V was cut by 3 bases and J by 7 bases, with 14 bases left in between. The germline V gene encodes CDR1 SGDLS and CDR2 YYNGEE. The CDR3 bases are TGTGCCAGCAGCGCGGCGGGGACGGGCAATTCACCCCTCCACTTT. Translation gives CASSAAGTGNSPLHF.

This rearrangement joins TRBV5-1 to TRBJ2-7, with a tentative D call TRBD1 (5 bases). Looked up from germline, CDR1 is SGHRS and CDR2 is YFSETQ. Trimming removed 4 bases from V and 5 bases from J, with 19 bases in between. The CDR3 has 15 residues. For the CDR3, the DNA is TGCGCCAGCAGCGGTAGGGGTTTCGATGGTCACGAGCAGTACTTC. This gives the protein CASSGRGFDGHEQYF.

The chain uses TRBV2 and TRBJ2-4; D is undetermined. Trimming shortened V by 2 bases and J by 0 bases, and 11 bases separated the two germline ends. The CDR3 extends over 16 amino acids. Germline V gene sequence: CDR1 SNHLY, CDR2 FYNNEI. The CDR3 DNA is TGTGCCAGCAGTGAACGATTCTCCCTAGCCAAAAACATTCAGTACTTC. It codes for CASSERFSLAKNIQYF.

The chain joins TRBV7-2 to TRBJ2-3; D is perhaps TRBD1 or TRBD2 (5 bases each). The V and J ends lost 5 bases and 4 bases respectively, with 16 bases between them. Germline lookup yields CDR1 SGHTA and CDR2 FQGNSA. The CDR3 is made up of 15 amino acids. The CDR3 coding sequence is TGTGCCAGCAGCCCCACCGGGGCCACTCCAGATACGCAGTATTTT. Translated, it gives CASSPTGATPDTQYF.

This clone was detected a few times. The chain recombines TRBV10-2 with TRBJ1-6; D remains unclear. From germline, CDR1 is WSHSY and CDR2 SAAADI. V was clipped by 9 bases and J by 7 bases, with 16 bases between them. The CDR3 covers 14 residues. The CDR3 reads CASREAGSNSPLHF. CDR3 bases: TGCGCCAGTCGGGAGGCGGGTTCCAATTCACCCCTCCACTTT.

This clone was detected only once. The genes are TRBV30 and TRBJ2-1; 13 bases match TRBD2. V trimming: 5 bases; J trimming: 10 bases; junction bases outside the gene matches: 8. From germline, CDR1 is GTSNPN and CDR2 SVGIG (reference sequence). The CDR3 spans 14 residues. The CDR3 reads CAWWTSGRQDEQFF. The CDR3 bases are TGTGCCTGGTGGACTAGCGGGAGACAGGACGAGCAGTTCTTC.

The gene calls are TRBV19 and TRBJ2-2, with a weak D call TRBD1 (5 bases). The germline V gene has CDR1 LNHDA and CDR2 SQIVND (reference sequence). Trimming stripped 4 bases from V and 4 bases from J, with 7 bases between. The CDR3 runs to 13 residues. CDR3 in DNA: TGTGCCAGTAGTACAGGGTTCACCGGGGAGCTGTTTTTT. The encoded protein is CASSTGFTGELFF.

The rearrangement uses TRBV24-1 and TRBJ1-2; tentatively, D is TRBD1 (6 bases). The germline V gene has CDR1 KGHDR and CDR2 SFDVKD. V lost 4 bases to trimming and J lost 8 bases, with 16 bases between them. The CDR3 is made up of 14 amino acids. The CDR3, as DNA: TGTGCCACCAGTGAACCAAACAGGGCTCGGGGCTACACCTTC. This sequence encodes CATSEPNRARGYTF.

The CDR3, as DNA: TGTGCCAGCAGCTTGGTTGTGGTTGCGTTAGCTCGGAATGAGCAGTTCTTC. Translated: CASSLVVVALARNEQFF. The V and J genes are TRBV7-9 and TRBJ2-1; D not certain. Germline values: CDR1 SEHNR, CDR2 FQNEAQ (reference sequence). This CDR3 contains 17 residues. Trimming left V 3 bases short and J 7 bases short, with 22 bases between. Combining the CDR3 with reference TRBV7-9 and TRBJ2-1 gives the whole variable domain DTGVSQNPRHKITKRGQNVTFRCDPISEHNRLYWYRQTLGQGPEFLTYFQNEAQLEKSRLLSDRFSAERPKGSFSTLEIQRTEQGDSAMYLCASSLVVVALARNEQFFGPGTRLTVL.

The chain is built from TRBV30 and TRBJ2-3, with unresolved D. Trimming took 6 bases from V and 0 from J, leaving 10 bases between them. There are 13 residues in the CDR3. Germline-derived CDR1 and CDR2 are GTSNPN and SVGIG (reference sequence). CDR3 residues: CACIGSSTDTQYF. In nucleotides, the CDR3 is TGTGCCTGCATTGGTTCTAGCACAGATACGCAGTATTTT.

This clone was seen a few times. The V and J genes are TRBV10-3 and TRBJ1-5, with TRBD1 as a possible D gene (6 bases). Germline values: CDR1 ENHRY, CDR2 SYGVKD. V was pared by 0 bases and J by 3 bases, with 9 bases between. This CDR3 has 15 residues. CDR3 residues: CAISESEGVNQPQHF. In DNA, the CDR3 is TGTGCCATCAGTGAGTCTGAGGGGGTCAATCAGCCCCAGCATTTT.

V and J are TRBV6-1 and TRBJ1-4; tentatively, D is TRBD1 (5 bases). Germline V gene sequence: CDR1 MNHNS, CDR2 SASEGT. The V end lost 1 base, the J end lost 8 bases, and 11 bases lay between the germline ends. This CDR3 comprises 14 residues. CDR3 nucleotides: TGTGCCAGCAGTGAAGTCGGGGGAGGGGAAAAACTGTTTTTT. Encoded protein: CASSEVGGGEKLFF.

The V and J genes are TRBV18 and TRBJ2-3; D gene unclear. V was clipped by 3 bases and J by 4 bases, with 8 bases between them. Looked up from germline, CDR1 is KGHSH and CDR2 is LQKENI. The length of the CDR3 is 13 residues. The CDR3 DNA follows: TGTGCCAGCTCACCCTACCGGGCAGATACGCAGTATTTT. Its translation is CASSPYRADTQYF.